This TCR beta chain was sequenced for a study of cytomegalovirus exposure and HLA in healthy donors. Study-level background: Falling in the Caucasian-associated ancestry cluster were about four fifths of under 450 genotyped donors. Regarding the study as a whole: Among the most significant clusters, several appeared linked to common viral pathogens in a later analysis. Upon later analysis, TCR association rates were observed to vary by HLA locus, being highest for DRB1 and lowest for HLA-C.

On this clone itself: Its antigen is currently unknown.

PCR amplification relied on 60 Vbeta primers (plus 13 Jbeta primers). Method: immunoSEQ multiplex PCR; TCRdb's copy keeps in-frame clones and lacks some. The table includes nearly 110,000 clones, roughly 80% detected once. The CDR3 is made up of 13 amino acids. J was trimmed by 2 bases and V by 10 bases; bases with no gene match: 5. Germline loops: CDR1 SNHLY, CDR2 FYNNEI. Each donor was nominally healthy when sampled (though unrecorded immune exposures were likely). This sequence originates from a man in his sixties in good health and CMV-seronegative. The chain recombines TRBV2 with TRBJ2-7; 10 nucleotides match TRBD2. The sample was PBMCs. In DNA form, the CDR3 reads TGTGCCACAAGGACTAGCGGAGCCTACGAGCAGTACTTC. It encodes CATRTSGAYEQYF.